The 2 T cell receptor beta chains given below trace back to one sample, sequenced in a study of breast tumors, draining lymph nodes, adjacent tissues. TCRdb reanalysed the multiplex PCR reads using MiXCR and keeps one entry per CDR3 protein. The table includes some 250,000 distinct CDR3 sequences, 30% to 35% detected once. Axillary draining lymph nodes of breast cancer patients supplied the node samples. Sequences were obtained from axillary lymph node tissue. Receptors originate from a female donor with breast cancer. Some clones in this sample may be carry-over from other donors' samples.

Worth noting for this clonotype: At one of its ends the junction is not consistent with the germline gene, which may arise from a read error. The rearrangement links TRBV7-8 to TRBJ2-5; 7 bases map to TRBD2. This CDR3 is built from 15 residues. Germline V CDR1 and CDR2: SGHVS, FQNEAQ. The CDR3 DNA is TGTGCCAGCAGCTTAGGGATGGCGGGAGTAGAGACCCAGCACTTC. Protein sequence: CASSLGMAGVETQHF.

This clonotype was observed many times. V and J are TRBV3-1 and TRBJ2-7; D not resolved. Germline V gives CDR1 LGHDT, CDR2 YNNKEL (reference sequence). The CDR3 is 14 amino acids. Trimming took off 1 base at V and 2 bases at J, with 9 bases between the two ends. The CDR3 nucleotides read TGTGCCAGCAGCCAAGCCCGGCAGACCTACGAGCAGTACTTC. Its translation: CASSQARQTYEQYF.